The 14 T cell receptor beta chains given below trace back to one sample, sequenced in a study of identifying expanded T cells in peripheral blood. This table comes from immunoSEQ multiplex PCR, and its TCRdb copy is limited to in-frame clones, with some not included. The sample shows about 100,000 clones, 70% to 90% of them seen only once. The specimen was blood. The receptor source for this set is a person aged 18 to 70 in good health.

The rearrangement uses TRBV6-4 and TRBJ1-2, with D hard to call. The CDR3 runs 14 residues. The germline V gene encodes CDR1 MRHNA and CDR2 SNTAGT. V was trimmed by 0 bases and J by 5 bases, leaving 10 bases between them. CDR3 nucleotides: TGTGCCAGCAGTGACTCGGTGGGCGGGTATGGCTACACCTTC. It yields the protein CASSDSVGGYGYTF.

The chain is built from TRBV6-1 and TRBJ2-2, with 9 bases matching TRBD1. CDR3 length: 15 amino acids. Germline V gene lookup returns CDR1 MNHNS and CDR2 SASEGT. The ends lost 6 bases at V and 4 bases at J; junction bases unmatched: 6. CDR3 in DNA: TGTGCCAGCAGGAGACAGGGGGAATTCACCGGGGAGCTGTTTTTT. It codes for CASRRQGEFTGELFF.

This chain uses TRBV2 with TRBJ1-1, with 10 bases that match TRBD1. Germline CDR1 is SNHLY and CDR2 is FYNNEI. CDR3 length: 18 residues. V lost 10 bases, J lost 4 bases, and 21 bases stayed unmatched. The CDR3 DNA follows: TGTGCCACAGCTTACGATTCAACGACAGGGGGCTCGGGCACTGAAGCTTTCTTT. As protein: CATAYDSTTGGSGTEAFF. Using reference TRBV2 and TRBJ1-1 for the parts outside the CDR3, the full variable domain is EPEVTQTPSHQVTQMGQEVILRCVPISNHLYFYWYRQILGQKVEFLVSFYNNEISEKSEIFDDQFSVERPDGSNFTLKIRSTKLEDSAMYFCATAYDSTTGGSGTEAFFGQGTRLTVV.

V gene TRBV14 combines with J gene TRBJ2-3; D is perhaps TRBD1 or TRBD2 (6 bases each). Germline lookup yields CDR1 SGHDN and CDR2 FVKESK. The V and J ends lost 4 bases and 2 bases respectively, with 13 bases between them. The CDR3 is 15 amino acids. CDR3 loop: CASSPYWGATDTQYF. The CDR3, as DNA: TGTGCCAGCAGCCCTTACTGGGGGGCCACAGATACGCAGTATTTT.

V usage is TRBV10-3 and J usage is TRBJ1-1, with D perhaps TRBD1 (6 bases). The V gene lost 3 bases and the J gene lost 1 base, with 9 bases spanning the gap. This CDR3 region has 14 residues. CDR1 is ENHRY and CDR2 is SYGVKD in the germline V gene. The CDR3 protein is CAISDPGENTEAFF. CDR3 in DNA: TGTGCCATCAGTGACCCAGGGGAGAACACTGAAGCTTTCTTT.

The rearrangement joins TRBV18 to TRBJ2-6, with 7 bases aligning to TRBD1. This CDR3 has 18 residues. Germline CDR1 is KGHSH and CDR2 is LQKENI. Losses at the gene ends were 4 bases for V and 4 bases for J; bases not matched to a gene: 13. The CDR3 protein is CASSLQQGSSSGANVLTF. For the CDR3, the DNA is TGTGCCAGCTCACTACAACAGGGGTCCTCATCAGGGGCCAACGTCCTGACTTTC.

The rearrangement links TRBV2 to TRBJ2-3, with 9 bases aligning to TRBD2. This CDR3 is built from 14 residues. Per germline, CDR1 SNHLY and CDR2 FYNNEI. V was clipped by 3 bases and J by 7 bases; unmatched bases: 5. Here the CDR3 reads CASSDGGGANTQYF. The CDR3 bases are TGTGCCAGCAGTGACGGCGGGGGGGCAAATACGCAGTATTTT.

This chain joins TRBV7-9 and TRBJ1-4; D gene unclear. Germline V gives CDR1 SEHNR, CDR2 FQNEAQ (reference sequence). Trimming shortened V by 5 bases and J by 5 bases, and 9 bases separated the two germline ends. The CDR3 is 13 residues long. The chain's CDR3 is CASSRQMNEKLFF. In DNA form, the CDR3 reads TGTGCCAGCAGCCGACAAATGAATGAAAAACTGTTTTTT.

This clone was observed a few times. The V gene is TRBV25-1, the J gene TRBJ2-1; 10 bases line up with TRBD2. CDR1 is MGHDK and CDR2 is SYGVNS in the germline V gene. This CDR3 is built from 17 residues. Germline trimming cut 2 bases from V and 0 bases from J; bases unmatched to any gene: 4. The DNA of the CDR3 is TGTGCCAGCAGTGAAAAGGCTAGCGGGGGCTCCTACAATGAGCAGTTCTTC. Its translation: CASSEKASGGSYNEQFF.

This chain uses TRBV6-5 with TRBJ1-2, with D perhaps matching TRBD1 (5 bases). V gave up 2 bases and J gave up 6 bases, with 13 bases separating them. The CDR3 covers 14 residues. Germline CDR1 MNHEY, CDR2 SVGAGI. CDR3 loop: CASSYEGIPDGYTF. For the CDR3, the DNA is TGTGCCAGCAGTTACGAGGGGATCCCTGATGGCTACACCTTC.

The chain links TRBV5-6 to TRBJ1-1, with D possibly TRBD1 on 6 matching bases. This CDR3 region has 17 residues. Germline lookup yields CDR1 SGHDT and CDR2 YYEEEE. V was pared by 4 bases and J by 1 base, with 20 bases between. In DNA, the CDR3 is TGTGCCAGCAGCGCACTCATTACCGGGACAAGGAACACTGAAGCTTTCTTT. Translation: CASSALITGTRNTEAFF. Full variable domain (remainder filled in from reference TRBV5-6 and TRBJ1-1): DAGVTQSPTHLIKTRGQQVTLRCSPKSGHDTVSWYQQALGQGPQFIFQYYEEEERQRGNFPDRFSGHQFPNYSSELNVNALLLGDSALYLCASSALITGTRNTEAFFGQGTRLTVV.

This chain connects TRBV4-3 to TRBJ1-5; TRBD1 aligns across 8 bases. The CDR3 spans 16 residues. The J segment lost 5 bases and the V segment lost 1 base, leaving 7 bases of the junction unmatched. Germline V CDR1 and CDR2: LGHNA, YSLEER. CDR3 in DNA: TGCGCCAGCAGCCAAGGGGGGTCAGGGGGCGATCAGCCCCAGCATTTT. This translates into CASSQGGSGGDQPQHF.

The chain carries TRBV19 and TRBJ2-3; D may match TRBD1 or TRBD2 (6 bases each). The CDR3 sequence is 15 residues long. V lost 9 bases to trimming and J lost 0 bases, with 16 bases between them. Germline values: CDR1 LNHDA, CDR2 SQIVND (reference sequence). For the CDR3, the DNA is TGTGCCAGCGGCGGGACACAGACCAGCACAGATACGCAGTATTTT. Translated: CASGGTQTSTDTQYF.

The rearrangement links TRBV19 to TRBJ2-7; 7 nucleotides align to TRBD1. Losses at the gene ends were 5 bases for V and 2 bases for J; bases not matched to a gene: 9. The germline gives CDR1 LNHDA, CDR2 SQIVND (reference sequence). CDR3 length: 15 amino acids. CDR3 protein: CASSDQTGFAYEQYF. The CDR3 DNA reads TGTGCCAGTAGTGACCAGACAGGGTTCGCCTACGAGCAGTACTTC.